A single sample is the source of the 16 T cell receptor beta chains below, sequenced in a study of T cell repertoires in cytomegalovirus infection. No antigen has been identified for these receptors. From the reads, TCRdb called clonotypes with MiXCR, one entry per CDR3 protein. The sample lists fewer than 1,000,000 distinct CDR3 sequences, under 40% seen once, with roughly 13% in the top ten. The sequences come from cultured CD8+ T cells from PBMCs, collected from culture after CMV antigen stimulation. The origin of the receptors is a human donor in good health (CMV status not recorded). Some clones in this sample may be carry-over from other donors' samples.

The chain joins TRBV7-9 to TRBJ2-2; D possibly corresponds to TRBD2 (6 bases). Trimming took off 1 base at V and 4 bases at J, with 13 bases between the two ends. This CDR3 spans 16 amino acids. CDR1 is SEHNR, CDR2 FQNEAQ, per germline (reference sequence). CDR3 in amino acids: CASSLGGVDRTGELFF. The CDR3, as DNA: TGTGCCAGCAGCTTAGGCGGGGTAGATCGCACCGGGGAGCTGTTTTTT.

The chain uses TRBV29-1 and TRBJ1-2, with D possibly matching TRBD1 (5 bases). The V end lost 3 bases, the J end lost 8 bases, and 16 bases lay between the germline ends. The CDR3 spans 13 residues. The germline V gene has CDR1 SQVTM and CDR2 ANQGSEA. The CDR3 sequence: CSVDWGGDDGYTF. The CDR3 bases are TGCAGCGTTGATTGGGGGGGGGACGACGGCTACACCTTC.

This clonotype was counted between two and nine times. The chain is built from TRBV3-1 and TRBJ2-2; no clear D. The CDR3 is 14 residues long. V lost 6 bases, J lost 3 bases, and 11 bases lay in between. Germline V gene sequence: CDR1 LGHDT, CDR2 YNNKEL (reference sequence). CDR3 DNA sequence: TGTGCCAGCAGTCCACCAACACACACCGGGGAGCTGTTTTTT. Its protein product is CASSPPTHTGELFF.

The chain recombines TRBV19 with TRBJ1-1; no reliable D call. Trimming cost V 5 bases and J 0 bases, with 13 bases left between them. The CDR3 sequence is 15 residues long. Germline lookup yields CDR1 LNHDA and CDR2 SQIVND (reference sequence). DNA of the CDR3: TGTGCCAGTAGTCCCCGGGAGGGTATGAACACTGAAGCTTTCTTT. Its protein product is CASSPREGMNTEAFF.

This clonotype has a handful of counts. This chain connects TRBV15 to TRBJ2-3; D tentatively fits TRBD1 or TRBD2 (5 bases each). In germline, CDR1 is LNHNV, CDR2 YYDKDF (reference sequence). Trimming took 2 bases from V and 1 from J, leaving 7 bases between them. The CDR3 totals 14 residues. The CDR3 spells CATSRRDGTDTQYF. CDR3 nucleotides: TGTGCCACCAGCAGACGGGACGGCACAGATACGCAGTATTTT. The whole variable domain, remainder taken from reference TRBV15 and TRBJ2-3, is DAMVIQNPRYQVTQFGKPVTLSCSQTLNHNVMYWYQQKSSQAPKLLFHYYDKDFNNEADTPDNFQSRRPNTSFCFLDIRSPGLGDTAMYLCATSRRDGTDTQYFGPGTRLTVL.

The chain is built from TRBV9 and TRBJ2-2; D unclear. This CDR3 spans 15 amino acids. The germline CDR1 and CDR2 sequences are SGDLS and YYNGEE. V was cut by 0 bases and J by 0 bases, with 6 bases left in between. In DNA, the CDR3 is TGTGCCAGCAGCGTAGATAGTTCGAACACCGGGGAGCTGTTTTTT. As protein: CASSVDSSNTGELFF.

A few counts support this clonotype. The gene calls are TRBV29-1 and TRBJ2-1, with 10 bases aligning to TRBD2. V lost 3 bases, J lost 1 base, and 3 bases stayed unmatched. Germline assignment: CDR1 SQVTM and CDR2 ANQGSEA. The CDR3 contains 15 residues. CDR3 sequence: CSVDKRGGSYNEQFF. DNA of the CDR3: TGCAGCGTTGATAAGCGGGGGGGATCCTACAATGAGCAGTTCTTC.

This clonotype was seen a handful of times. The rearrangement links TRBV27 to TRBJ1-2; unclear D gene. The CDR3 is made up of 17 amino acids. Germline-derived CDR1 and CDR2 are MNHEY and SMNVEV (reference sequence). V lost 0 bases and J lost 2, with 16 bases in between. The CDR3 bases are TGTGCCAGCAGTTTATCTACCGTAGGCGGGCCAAACTATGGCTACACCTTC. It translates to CASSLSTVGGPNYGYTF.

This clonotype was detected many times. This chain uses TRBV12-3 or TRBV12-4 with TRBJ2-6; a weak D match, TRBD2 (5 bases). With 5 bases removed from V and 1 base from J, the gap between germline ends came to 15 bases. The length of the CDR3 is 17 residues. Written as DNA, the CDR3 is TGTGCCAGCAGTCCCACTAGACACCCATCTGGGGCCAACGTCCTGACTTTC. Amino acids: CASSPTRHPSGANVLTF.

Concerning this clonotype: Germline is not matched at one junction end, which may reflect a read error. This chain links TRBV7-6 with TRBJ2-1, with no clear D. Germline lookup yields CDR1 SGHVS and CDR2 FNYEAQ. The CDR3 sequence is 15 residues long. The CDR3 region has the DNA TGTGCTAGCAGCTTGTTTAAGAGCTCCTACAATGAGCAGTTCTTC. It encodes CASSLFKSSYNEQFF.

This clonotype was counted between two and nine times. The chain employs TRBV6-1 and TRBJ1-1, with a tentative D call TRBD1 (5 bases). Trimming took off 2 bases at V and 3 bases at J, with 37 bases between the two ends. This CDR3 comprises 23 residues. Germline lookup yields CDR1 MNHNS and CDR2 SASEGT. CDR3 nucleotide sequence: TGTGCCAGCAGTGAACCCCAAGGGGCTATACGGAATAGGGACTTAGCTGAAGACACTGAAGCTTTCTTT. Protein: CASSEPQGAIRNRDLAEDTEAFF.

Here the CDR3 reads CACHETVNTEAFF. Written as DNA, the CDR3 is TGTGCCTGCCATGAGACAGTGAACACTGAAGCTTTCTTT. The chain employs TRBV18 and TRBJ1-1; TRBD1 is a possible D gene (5 bases). The CDR3 is made up of 13 amino acids. The V end lost 11 bases, the J end lost 0 bases, and 13 bases lay between the germline ends. Germline V lookup: CDR1 KGHSH, CDR2 LQKENI.

The chain is built from TRBV6-5 and TRBJ1-1; no clear D gene. Per the germline V gene, CDR1 is MNHEY and CDR2 is SVGAGI. The V end was cut by 5 bases, the J end by 1 base, with 14 bases between. The length of the CDR3 is 15 residues. CDR3 sequence: CASSPPRTGNTEAFF. The CDR3 DNA sequence: TGTGCCAGCAGTCCGCCTCGGACGGGGAACACTGAAGCTTTCTTT.

Only a few counts were recorded for this clonotype. V and J are TRBV7-6 and TRBJ2-5, with D hard to call. The germline V gene encodes CDR1 SGHVS and CDR2 FNYEAQ. With 3 bases removed from V and 1 base from J, the gap between germline ends came to 9 bases. The CDR3 loop spans 14 amino acids. CDR3 region: CASSFGYVQETQYF. The DNA of the CDR3 is TGTGCCAGCAGCTTTGGTTACGTCCAAGAGACCCAGTACTTC.

This clonotype was recorded many times. J is TRBJ1-2 and V is TRBV7-8; weak D call: TRBD1 (5 bases). The CDR3 runs 15 residues. Germline CDR1 and CDR2: SGHVS and FQNEAQ. The V and J ends lost 2 bases and 8 bases respectively, with 18 bases between them. CDR3 amino acids: CASSLKAGPLEGYTF. CDR3 DNA sequence: TGTGCCAGCAGCTTAAAGGCAGGGCCACTGGAAGGCTACACCTTC.

CDR3 DNA: TGTGCCAGCAAGGAAGACCGAGCGGTTGACACTGAAGCTTTCTTT. Amino acid sequence: CASKEDRAVDTEAFF. The J gene is TRBJ1-1, the V gene TRBV2; D ambiguous. The CDR3 has 15 amino acids. The germline gives CDR1 SNHLY, CDR2 FYNNEI. Trimming left V 7 bases short and J 3 bases short, with 18 bases between. Full variable domain (remainder filled in from reference TRBV2 and TRBJ1-1): EPEVTQTPSHQVTQMGQEVILRCVPISNHLYFYWYRQILGQKVEFLVSFYNNEISEKSEIFDDQFSVERPDGSNFTLKIRSTKLEDSAMYFCASKEDRAVDTEAFFGQGTRLTVV.